The clone carrying this T cell receptor beta chain showed up just a few times. Template switching (which added a universal primer site) was used, and cDNA carried unique molecular identifiers. TCRdb passed the 5' RACE reads through MiXCR, listing each CDR3 protein once. The data show approximately 350,000 distinct CDR3 sequences, 12% seen once. The germline V gene encodes CDR1 SQVTM and CDR2 ANQGSEA. The CDR3 loop spans 11 amino acids. V dropped 5 bases and J dropped 1 base, with 6 bases sitting between them. These data come from a study of identical twins. These data were also reused for a study on yellow fever vaccine responses in identical twins.

This TCR was recovered from a woman aged 18-30 years in good health. Sequenced material: CD8+ T cells sorted from blood. The chain employs TRBV29-1 and TRBJ2-7; no clear D gene. CDR3 sequence reads: CSVLVSYEQYF. In DNA, the CDR3 is TGCAGCGTTTTAGTGTCCTACGAGCAGTACTTC.